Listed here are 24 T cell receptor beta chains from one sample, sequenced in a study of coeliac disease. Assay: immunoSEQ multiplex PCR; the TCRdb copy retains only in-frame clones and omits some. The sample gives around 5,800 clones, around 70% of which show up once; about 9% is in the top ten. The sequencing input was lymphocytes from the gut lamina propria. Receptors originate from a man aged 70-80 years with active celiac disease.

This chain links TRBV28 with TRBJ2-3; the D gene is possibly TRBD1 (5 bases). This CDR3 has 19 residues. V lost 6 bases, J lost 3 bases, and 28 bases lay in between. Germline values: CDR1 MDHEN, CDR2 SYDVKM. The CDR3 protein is CASSSPLQGPGLRTDTQYF. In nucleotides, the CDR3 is TGTGCCAGCAGCTCCCCCCTTCAGGGTCCGGGTCTAAGGACAGATACGCAGTATTTT.

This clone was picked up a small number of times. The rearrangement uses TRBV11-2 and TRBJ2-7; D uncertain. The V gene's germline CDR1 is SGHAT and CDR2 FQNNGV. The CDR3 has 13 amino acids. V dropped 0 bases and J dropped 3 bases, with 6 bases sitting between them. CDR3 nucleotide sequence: TGTGCCAGCAGCTTAGAACCGAGCTACGAGCAGTACTTC. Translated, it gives CASSLEPSYEQYF.

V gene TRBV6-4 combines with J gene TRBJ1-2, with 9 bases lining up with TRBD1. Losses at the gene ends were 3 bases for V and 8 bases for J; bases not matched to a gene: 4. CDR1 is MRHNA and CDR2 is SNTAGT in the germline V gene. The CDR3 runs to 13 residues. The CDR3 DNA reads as TGTGCCAGCAGTGAGGGACAGGGCCTCGGCTACACCTTC. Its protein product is CASSEGQGLGYTF.

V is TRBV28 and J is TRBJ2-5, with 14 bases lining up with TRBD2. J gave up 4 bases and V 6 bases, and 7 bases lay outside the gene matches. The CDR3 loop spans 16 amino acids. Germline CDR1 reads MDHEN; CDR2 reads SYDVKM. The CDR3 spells CASRGLAGGPSETQYF. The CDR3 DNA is TGTGCCAGCAGAGGACTAGCGGGAGGACCCTCAGAGACCCAGTACTTC.

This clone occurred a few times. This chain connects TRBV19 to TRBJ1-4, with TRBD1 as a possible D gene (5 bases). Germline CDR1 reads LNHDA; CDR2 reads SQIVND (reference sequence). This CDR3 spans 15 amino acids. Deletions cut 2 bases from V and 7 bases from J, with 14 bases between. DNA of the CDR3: TGTGCCAGTAGTATATCTCTCAGGGTCGGTGAAAAACTGTTTTTT. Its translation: CASSISLRVGEKLFF.

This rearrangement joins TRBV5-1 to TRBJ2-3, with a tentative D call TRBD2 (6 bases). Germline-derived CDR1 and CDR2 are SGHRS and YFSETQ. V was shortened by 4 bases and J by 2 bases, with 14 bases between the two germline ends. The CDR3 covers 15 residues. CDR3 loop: CASSPGDSFTDTQYF. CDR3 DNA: TGCGCCAGCAGCCCGGGGGACTCCTTCACAGATACGCAGTATTTT.

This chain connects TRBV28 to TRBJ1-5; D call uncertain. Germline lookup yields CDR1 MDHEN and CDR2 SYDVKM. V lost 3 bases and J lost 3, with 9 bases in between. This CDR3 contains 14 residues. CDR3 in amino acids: CASSFTAPNQPQHF. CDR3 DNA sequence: TGTGCCAGCAGTTTTACAGCCCCCAATCAGCCCCAGCATTTT.

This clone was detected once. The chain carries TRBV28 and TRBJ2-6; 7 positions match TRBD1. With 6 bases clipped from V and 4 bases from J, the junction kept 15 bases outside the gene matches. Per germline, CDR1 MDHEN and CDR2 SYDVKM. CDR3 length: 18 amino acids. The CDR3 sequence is CASRTRQGIRPGANVLTF. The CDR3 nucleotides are TGTGCCAGCAGAACCAGACAGGGAATCAGGCCCGGGGCCAACGTCCTGACTTTC.

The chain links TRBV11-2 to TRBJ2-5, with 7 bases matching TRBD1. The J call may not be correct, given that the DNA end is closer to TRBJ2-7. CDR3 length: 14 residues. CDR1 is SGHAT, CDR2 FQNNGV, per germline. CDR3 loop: CASTLLQGTYEQYF. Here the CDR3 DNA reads TGTGCCAGCACCCTCCTACAGGGGACCTACGAGCAGTACTTC.

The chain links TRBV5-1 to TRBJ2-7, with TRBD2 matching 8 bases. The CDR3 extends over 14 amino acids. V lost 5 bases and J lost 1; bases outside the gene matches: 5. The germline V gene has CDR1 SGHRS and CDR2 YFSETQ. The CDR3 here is CASSPRLASYEQYF. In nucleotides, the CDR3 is TGCGCCAGCAGTCCAAGACTAGCGTCCTACGAGCAGTACTTC.

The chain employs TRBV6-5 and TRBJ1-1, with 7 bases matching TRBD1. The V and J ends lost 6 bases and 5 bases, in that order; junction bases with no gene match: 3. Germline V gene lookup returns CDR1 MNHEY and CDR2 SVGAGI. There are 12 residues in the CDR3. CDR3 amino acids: CASSGQATEAFF. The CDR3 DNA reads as TGTGCCAGCAGCGGACAGGCTACTGAAGCTTTCTTT.

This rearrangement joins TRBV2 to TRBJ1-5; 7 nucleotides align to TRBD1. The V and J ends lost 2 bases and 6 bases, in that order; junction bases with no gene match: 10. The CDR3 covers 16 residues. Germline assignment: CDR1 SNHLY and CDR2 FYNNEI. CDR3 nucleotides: TGTGCCAGCAGTGAATTATCAGGGGGGCGAGCTCAGCCCCAGCATTTT. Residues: CASSELSGGRAQPQHF. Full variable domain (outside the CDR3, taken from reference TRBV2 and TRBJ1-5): EPEVTQTPSHQVTQMGQEVILRCVPISNHLYFYWYRQILGQKVEFLVSFYNNEISEKSEIFDDQFSVERPDGSNFTLKIRSTKLEDSAMYFCASSELSGGRAQPQHFGDGTRLSIL.

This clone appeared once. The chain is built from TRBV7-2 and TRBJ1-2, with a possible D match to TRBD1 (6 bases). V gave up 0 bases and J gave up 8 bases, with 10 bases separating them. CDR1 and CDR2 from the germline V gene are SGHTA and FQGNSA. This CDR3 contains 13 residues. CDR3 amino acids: CASSLARGLGYTF. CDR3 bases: TGTGCCAGCAGCTTAGCGCGGGGGCTCGGCTACACCTTC. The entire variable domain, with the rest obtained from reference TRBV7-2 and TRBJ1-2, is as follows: GAGVSQSPSNKVTEKGKDVELRCDPISGHTALYWYRQSLGQGLEFLIYFQGNSAPDKSGLPSDRFSAERTGGSVSTLTIQRTQQEDSAVYLCASSLARGLGYTFGSGTRLTVV.

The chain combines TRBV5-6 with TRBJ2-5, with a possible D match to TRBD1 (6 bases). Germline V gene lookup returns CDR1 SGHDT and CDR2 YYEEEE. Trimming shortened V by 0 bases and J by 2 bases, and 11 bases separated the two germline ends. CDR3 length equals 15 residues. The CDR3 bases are TGTGCCAGCAGCTTGGACTACCAGGGGCAAGAGACCCAGTACTTC. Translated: CASSLDYQGQETQYF.

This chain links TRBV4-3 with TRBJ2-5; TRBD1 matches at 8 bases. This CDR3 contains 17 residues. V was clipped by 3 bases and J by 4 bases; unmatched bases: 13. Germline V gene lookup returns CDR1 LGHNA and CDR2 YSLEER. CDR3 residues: CASSQSWRNRGRETQYF. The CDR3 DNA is TGCGCCAGCAGCCAGTCCTGGAGGAACAGGGGGAGAGAGACCCAGTACTTC.

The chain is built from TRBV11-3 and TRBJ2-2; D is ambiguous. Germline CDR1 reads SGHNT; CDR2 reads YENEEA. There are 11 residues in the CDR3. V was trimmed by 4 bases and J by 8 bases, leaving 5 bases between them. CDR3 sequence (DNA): TGTGCCAGCAGCTCCCTAGGGGAGCTGTTTTTT. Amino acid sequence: CASSSLGELFF.

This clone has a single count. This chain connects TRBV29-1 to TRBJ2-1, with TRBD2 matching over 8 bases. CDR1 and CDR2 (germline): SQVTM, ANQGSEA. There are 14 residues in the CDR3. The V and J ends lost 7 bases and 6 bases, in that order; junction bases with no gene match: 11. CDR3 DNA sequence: TGCAGCGGAGGCGACTTAGCGGGGACCAATGAGCAGTTCTTC. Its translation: CSGGDLAGTNEQFF.

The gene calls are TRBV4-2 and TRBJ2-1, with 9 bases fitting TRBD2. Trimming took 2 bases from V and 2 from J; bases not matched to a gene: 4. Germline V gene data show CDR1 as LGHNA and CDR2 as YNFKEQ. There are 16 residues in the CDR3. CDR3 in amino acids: CASSQTPSGAYNEQFF. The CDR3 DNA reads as TGTGCCAGCAGCCAAACGCCTAGCGGGGCCTACAATGAGCAGTTCTTC.

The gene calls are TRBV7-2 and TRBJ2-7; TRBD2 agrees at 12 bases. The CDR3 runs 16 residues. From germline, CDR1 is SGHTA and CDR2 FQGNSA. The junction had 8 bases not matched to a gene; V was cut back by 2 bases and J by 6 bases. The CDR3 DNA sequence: TGTGCCAGCAGCTTACCAGGACTAGCGGGATACCCCGAGCAGTACTTC. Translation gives CASSLPGLAGYPEQYF. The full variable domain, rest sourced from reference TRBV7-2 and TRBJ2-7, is GAGVSQSPSNKVTEKGKDVELRCDPISGHTALYWYRQSLGQGLEFLIYFQGNSAPDKSGLPSDRFSAERTGGSVSTLTIQRTQQEDSAVYLCASSLPGLAGYPEQYFGPGTRLTVT.

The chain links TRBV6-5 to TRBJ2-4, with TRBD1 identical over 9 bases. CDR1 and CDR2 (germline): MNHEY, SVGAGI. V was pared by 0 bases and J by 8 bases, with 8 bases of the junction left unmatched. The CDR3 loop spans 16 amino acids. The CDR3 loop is CASSYSRTGEGHIQYF. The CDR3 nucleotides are TGTGCCAGCAGTTACTCCCGGACAGGGGAGGGACACATTCAGTACTTC.

The CDR3 region has the DNA TGTGCCAGCAGCCTCACTACTCCCGGGACAGGGGGCTACGAGCAGTACTTC. It yields the protein CASSLTTPGTGGYEQYF. The J gene is TRBJ2-7, the V gene TRBV7-3; TRBD1 matches 11 bases. Germline lookup yields CDR1 SGHTA and CDR2 FQGTGA. This CDR3 spans 17 amino acids. The trim removed 5 bases at V and 3 bases at J, leaving 12 bases unmatched.

DNA of the CDR3: TGTGCCAGCAGTTTAACAGGGGGCCAGCCCCAGCATTTT. This sequence encodes CASSLTGGQPQHF. The chain has TRBV28 and TRBJ1-5; 9 bases map to TRBD1. CDR1 and CDR2 (germline): MDHEN, SYDVKM. CDR3 length equals 13 residues. Trimming at V came to 2 bases and at J to 7 bases, leaving 0 bases not matched to a gene.

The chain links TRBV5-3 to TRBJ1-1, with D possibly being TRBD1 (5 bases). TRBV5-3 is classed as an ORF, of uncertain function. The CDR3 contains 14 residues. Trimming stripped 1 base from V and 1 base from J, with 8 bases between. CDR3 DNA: TGTGCCAGAAGCTTGCGACAGCGGAACACTGAAGCTTTCTTT. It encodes CARSLRQRNTEAFF.

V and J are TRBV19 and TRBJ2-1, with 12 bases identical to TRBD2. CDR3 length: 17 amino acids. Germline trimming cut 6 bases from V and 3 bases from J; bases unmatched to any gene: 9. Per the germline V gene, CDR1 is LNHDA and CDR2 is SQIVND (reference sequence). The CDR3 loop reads CASRTLAGGPLYNEQFF. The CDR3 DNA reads TGTGCCAGTAGGACACTAGCGGGGGGCCCCCTCTACAATGAGCAGTTCTTC.